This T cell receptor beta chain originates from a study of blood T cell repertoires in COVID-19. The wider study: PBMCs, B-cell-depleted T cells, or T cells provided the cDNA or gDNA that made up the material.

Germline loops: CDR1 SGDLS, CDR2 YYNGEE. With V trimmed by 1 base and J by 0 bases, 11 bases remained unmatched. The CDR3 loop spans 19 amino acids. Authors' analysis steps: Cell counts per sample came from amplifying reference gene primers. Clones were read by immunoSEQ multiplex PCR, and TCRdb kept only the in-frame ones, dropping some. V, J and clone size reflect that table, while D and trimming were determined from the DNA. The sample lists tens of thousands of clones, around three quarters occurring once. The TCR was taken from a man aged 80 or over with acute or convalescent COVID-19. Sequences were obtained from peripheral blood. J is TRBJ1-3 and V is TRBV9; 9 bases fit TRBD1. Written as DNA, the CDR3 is TGTGCCAGCAGCGTAAACCCTCCCGGGACAGGGATCTCTGGAAACACCATATATTTT. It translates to CASSVNPPGTGISGNTIYF.